This TCR beta chain was sequenced in a study of technical replicates of blood from a few donors. Data came from immunoSEQ multiplex PCR; TCRdb stores just in-frame clones and leaves some out. This table has tens of thousands of clones, about 93% appearing once. The junction had 7 bases not matched to a gene; V was cut back by 0 bases and J by 8 bases. CDR1 SGHDT and CDR2 YYEEEE come from the germline V gene. This CDR3 has 15 amino acids. Sequencing was done on a sample of T cells isolated from PBMCs. J is TRBJ2-1 and V is TRBV5-6; 8 nucleotides match TRBD2. The TCR sequence derives from a human donor in good health. The CDR3: CASSLAGTSLDEQFF. CDR3 DNA: TGTGCCAGCAGCTTGGCCGGGACTAGTTTGGATGAGCAGTTCTTC.